The 13 T cell receptor beta chains below were found in one sample sequenced in a study of read filtering for tumor transcriptome and immune sequencing. The library was built from about 0.4 ug RNA with molecular barcoded adaptors for alpha/delta and beta/gamma chains. TCRdb passed the reads through MiXCR, listing each CDR3 protein once. There are 85,000 to 100,000 distinct CDR3 sequences in the sample; around a fifth occur only once, and about an eighth lies in the top ten. The sample taken for sequencing was a population of CD138-negative cells sorted from bone marrow. The receptor source for this set is a donor at least 40 years old with multiple myeloma.

By share, this clonotype counts as medium-sized. The chain has TRBV7-9 and TRBJ1-1; weak D call: TRBD1 (5 bases). There are 15 residues in the CDR3. Germline V lookup: CDR1 SEHNR, CDR2 FQNEAQ (reference sequence). V gave up 5 bases and J gave up 8 bases, with 21 bases separating them. The CDR3 nucleotides are TGTGCCAGCAGCCAAGATACGGGGCTGAGGGGAGAAGCTTTCTTT. It codes for CASSQDTGLRGEAFF.

This clonotype was observed a handful of times. The rearrangement uses TRBV5-1 and TRBJ2-7; D possibly matches TRBD1 or TRBD2 (5 bases each). CDR1 and CDR2 (germline): SGHRS, YFSETQ. The CDR3 sequence is 14 residues long. Trimming took 4 bases from V and 7 from J, leaving 18 bases between them. DNA of the CDR3: TGCGCCAGCAGCAGAAACCGGGGCCCCCAGGAGCAGTACTTC. Translation gives CASSRNRGPQEQYF.

This clonotype came up a few times. The chain has TRBV12-3 or TRBV12-4 and TRBJ2-2; 8 bases are shared with TRBD1. Trimming took 2 bases from V and 3 from J; bases not matched to a gene: 2. The CDR3 extends over 15 amino acids. CDR3 DNA sequence: TGTGCCAGCAGTTTACTGGGACAGGACACCGGGGAGCTGTTTTTT. This gives the protein CASSLLGQDTGELFF.

In this sample, this clonotype turned up many times. The chain carries TRBV4-1 and TRBJ2-5, with 7 nucleotides matching TRBD2. From germline, CDR1 is MGHRA and CDR2 YSYEKL. J gave up 5 bases and V 4 bases, and 13 bases lay outside the gene matches. There are 16 residues in the CDR3. The CDR3 here is CASSPSGARGGETQYF. The CDR3, as DNA: TGCGCCAGCAGCCCCTCCGGGGCACGGGGAGGGGAGACCCAGTACTTC.

This clonotype was recorded at least ten times. This chain joins TRBV29-1 and TRBJ2-7; D perhaps matches TRBD1 (6 bases). V was clipped by 8 bases and J by 6 bases, with 17 bases between them. Germline loops: CDR1 SQVTM, CDR2 ANQGSEA. There are 12 residues in the CDR3. The CDR3 sequence: CSTRDTYREQYF. The CDR3 DNA reads as TGCAGCACGAGGGACACCTACCGCGAGCAGTACTTC.

This clonotype was seen at least ten times. The genes are TRBV29-1 and TRBJ2-7, with a weak D call TRBD2 (6 bases). Germline CDR1 SQVTM, CDR2 ANQGSEA. This CDR3 is built from 17 residues. Trimming cost V 1 base and J 1 base, with 20 bases left between them. The CDR3 loop reads CSVEARPSSRESYEQYF. For the CDR3, the DNA is TGCAGCGTTGAAGCGCGTCCGTCTAGCCGGGAGTCCTACGAGCAGTACTTC.

Many counts were recorded for this clonotype. This chain uses TRBV28 with TRBJ1-1; possibly TRBD1 for D (5 bases). The CDR3 length is 13 residues. V shed 5 bases and J shed 5 bases, with 12 bases lying between them. Germline CDR1 MDHEN, CDR2 SYDVKM. The CDR3 reads CASSRKGETEAFF. In nucleotides, the CDR3 is TGTGCCAGCAGTCGAAAAGGGGAGACTGAAGCTTTCTTT.

The chain employs TRBV20-1 and TRBJ1-5; D gene ambiguous. Germline CDR1 and CDR2: DFQATT and SNEGSKA (reference sequence). The CDR3 runs 14 residues. V gave up 3 bases and J gave up 6 bases, with 15 bases separating them. The CDR3: CSARRGAGSQPQHF. The CDR3 coding sequence is TGCAGTGCTAGGAGAGGAGCGGGGAGTCAGCCCCAGCATTTT.

The rearrangement joins TRBV7-9 to TRBJ2-5; D is ambiguous. The CDR3 extends over 14 amino acids. The V gene's germline CDR1 is SEHNR and CDR2 FQNEAQ (reference sequence). The germline V and J ends were trimmed by 1 base and 2 bases, with 8 bases remaining between them. The CDR3 reads CASSLDRGQETQYF. The CDR3, as DNA: TGTGCCAGCAGCTTAGACAGAGGACAAGAGACCCAGTACTTC.

The chain couples TRBV30 to TRBJ1-5; the match to TRBD1 covers 9 bases. Looked up from germline, CDR1 is GTSNPN and CDR2 is SVGIG (reference sequence). The V and J ends lost 0 bases and 8 bases, in that order; junction bases with no gene match: 5. The CDR3 is 14 residues long. The DNA for the CDR3 is TGTGCCTGGAGTGTTCCCGGGACAGGGAAGCCCCAGCATTTT. Encoded protein: CAWSVPGTGKPQHF.

This clonotype was picked up many times. The chain uses TRBV5-1 and TRBJ2-3, with 7 positions matching TRBD2. The ends lost 0 bases at V and 1 base at J; junction bases unmatched: 8. This CDR3 is built from 17 residues. Germline V gives CDR1 SGHRS, CDR2 YFSETQ. The CDR3 nucleotides read TGCGCCAGCAGCTTGGCCCCATACCGGGGGGGCACAGATACGCAGTATTTT. Protein product: CASSLAPYRGGTDTQYF.

This clonotype was counted many times. The chain recombines TRBV4-2 with TRBJ1-2; D is perhaps TRBD1 (5 bases). Trimming took off 0 bases at V and 4 bases at J, with 9 bases between the two ends. CDR1 is LGHNA and CDR2 is YNFKEQ in the germline V gene. This CDR3 spans 14 amino acids. CDR3 DNA: TGTGCCAGCAGCCAAGATCCGGGGCCCTATGGCTACACCTTC. It yields the protein CASSQDPGPYGYTF.

This clonotype was seen ten or more times. The chain links TRBV20-1 to TRBJ1-6, with D maybe TRBD1 (6 bases). Germline CDR1 is DFQATT and CDR2 is SNEGSKA (reference sequence). This CDR3 comprises 16 residues. Trimming left V 1 base short and J 5 bases short, with 15 bases between. The CDR3 region has the DNA TGCAGTGCTAGAGGCGGTGAACAGGGAAATAATTCACCCCTCCACTTT. Its protein product is CSARGGEQGNNSPLHF.